Detailed here is one TCR beta chain. A much more abundant neighbour one base away suggests this may be a read error. The sample is drawn from a study of T cells after yellow fever vaccination. A single record per CDR3 protein comes from TCRdb applying MiXCR to the 5' RACE reads. The sample includes more than 95,000 distinct CDR3 sequences, 7.2% of them seen just once. Between the trimmed V and J ends, which lost 0 bases and 8 bases, there was a span of 17 bases. The CDR3 loop spans 16 amino acids. Germline V lookup: CDR1 SGHRS, CDR2 YFSETQ. The sequencing here drew on CD4+ T cells sorted from PBMCs, taken roughly seven weeks after the first yellow fever vaccination. This TCR derives from a man younger than 35 who received the YFV17D yellow fever vaccine. This rearrangement joins TRBV5-1 to TRBJ1-4, with D perhaps TRBD1 (5 bases). CDR3 DNA sequence: TGCGCCAGCAGCTTGGCCCCGGGGGGGGGGGAAGAAAAACTGTTTTTT. Amino acids: CASSLAPGGGEEKLFF.